The clone carrying this T cell receptor (beta chain) was picked up many times. Antigen specificity is unknown. This record comes from a study of molecular identifiers for immune sequencing clone quantification. Study results and limitations: Reports indicate spiked Jurkat TCR RNA from one cell could be found among approximately 1 million naive cells.

TCRdb used MiXCR to reprocess the PCR reads, holding one entry per CDR3 protein. The sample has 9,500 to 10,000 distinct CDR3 sequences, approximately 19% seen once; the top ten hold under 1.5%. The CDR3 extends over 18 amino acids. Germline assignment: CDR1 SGHTS and CDR2 YDEGEE. The junction had 22 bases not matched to a gene; V was cut back by 5 bases and J by 15 bases. A CD8+CD4-CCR7+CD45RA+ gate was used to sort naive CD8 T cells. The J gene is TRBJ2-1, the V gene TRBV5-8, with 14 bases aligning to TRBD2. What was sequenced was naive CD8+ T cells from blood, with Jurkat cell RNA spiked in. Subset of the sample: FACS-sorted CD8+CD4-CCR7+CD45RA+ naive T cells. This receptor was obtained from a human donor in good health. Some libraries in this study had Jurkat cell RNA spiked in. The CDR3 nucleotides are TGTGCCAGCAGACCCGGACGTACCTCGACTAGCGGGAGGGCCTTTCTGTTCTTC. It translates to CASRPGRTSTSGRAFLFF.